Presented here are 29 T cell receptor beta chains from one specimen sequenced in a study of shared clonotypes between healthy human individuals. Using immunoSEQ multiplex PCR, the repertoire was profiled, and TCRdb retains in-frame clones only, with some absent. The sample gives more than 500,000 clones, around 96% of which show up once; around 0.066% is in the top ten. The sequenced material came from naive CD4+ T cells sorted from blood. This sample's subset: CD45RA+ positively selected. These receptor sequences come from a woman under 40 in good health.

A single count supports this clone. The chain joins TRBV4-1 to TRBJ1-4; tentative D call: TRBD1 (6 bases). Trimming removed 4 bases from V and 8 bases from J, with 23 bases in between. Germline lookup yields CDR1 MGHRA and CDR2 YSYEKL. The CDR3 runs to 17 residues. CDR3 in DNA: TGCGCCAGCAGCCTCTTTTTGGGGGCCCCAGTAGGGGAAAAACTGTTTTTT. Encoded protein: CASSLFLGAPVGEKLFF.

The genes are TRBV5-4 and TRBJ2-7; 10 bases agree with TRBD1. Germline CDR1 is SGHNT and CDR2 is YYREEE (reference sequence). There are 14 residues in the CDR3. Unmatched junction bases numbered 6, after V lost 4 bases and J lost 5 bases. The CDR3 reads CASSQRDRGHEQYF. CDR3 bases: TGTGCCAGCAGCCAACGGGACAGGGGCCACGAGCAGTACTTC.

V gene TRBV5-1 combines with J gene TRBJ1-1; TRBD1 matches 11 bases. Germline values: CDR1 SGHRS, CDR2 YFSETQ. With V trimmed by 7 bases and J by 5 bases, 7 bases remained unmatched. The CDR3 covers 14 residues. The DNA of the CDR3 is TGCGCCAGCGGGACAGGGACAGGGGGAACTGAAGCTTTCTTT. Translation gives CASGTGTGGTEAFF.

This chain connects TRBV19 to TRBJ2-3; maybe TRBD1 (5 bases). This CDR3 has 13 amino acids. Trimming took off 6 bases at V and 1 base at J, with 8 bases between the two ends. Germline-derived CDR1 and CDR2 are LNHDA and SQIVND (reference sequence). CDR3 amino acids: CASSPTGTDTQYF. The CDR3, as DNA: TGTGCCAGTAGCCCGACAGGCACAGATACGCAGTATTTT.

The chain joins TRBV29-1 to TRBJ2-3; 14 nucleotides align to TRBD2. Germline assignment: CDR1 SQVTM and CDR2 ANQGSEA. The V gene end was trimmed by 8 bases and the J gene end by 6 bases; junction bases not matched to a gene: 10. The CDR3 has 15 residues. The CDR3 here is CSCSGLAGVADTQYF. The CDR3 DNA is TGCAGCTGTTCGGGACTAGCGGGAGTGGCGGATACGCAGTATTTT.

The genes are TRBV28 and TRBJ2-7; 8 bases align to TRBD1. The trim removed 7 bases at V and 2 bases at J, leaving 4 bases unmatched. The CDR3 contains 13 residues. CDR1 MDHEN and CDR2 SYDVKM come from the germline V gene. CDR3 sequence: CASTWDRTYEQYF. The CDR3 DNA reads TGTGCCAGCACTTGGGACAGGACCTACGAGCAGTACTTC. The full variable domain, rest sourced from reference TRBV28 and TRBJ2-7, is DVKVTQSSRYLVKRTGEKVFLECVQDMDHENMFWYRQDPGLGLRLIYFSYDVKMKEKGDIPEGYSVSREKKERFSLILESASTNQTSMYLCASTWDRTYEQYFGPGTRLTVT.

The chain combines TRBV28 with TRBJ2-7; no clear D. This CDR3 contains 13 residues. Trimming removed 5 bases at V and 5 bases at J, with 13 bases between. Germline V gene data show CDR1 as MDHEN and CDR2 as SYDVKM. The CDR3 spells CASSLPYLNEQYF. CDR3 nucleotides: TGTGCCAGCAGTCTCCCATATTTAAACGAGCAGTACTTC.

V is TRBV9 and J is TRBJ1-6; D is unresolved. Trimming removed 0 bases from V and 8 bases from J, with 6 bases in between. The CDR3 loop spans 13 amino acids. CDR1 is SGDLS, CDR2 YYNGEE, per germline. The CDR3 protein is CASSVGYDSPLHF. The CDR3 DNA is TGTGCCAGCAGCGTAGGTTACGATTCACCCCTCCACTTT.

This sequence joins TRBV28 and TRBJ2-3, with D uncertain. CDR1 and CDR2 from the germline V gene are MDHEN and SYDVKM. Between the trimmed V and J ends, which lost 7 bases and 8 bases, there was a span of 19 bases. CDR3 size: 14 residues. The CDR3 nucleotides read TGTGCCAGCATGTACAGATTCGAGGAAAGTACGCAGTATTTT. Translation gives CASMYRFEESTQYF.

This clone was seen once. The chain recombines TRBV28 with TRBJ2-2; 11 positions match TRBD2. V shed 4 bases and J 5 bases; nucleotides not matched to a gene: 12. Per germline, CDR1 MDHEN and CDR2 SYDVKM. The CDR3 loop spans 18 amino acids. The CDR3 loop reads CASSSLAGGPLQTGELFF. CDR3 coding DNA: TGTGCCAGCAGTTCTTTAGCGGGAGGGCCCCTCCAGACCGGGGAGCTGTTTTTT.

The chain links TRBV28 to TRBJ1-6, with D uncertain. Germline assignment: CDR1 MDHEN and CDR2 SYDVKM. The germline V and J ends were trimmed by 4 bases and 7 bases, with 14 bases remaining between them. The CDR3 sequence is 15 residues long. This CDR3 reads CASSSPRAGNSPLHF. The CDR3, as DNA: TGTGCCAGCAGTTCCCCCCGGGCTGGGAATTCACCCCTCCACTTT.

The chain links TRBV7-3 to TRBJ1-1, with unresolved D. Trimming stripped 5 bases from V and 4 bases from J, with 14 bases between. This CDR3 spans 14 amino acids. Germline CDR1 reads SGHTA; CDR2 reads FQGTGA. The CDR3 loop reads CASSASTGLTEAFF. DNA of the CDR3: TGTGCCAGCAGCGCCTCCACGGGCCTCACTGAAGCTTTCTTT.

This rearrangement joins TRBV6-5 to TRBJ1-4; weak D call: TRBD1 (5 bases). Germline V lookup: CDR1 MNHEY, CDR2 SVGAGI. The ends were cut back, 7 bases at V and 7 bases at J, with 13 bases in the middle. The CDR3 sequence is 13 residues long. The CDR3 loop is CASKEGYSEKLFF. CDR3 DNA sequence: TGTGCCAGCAAGGAGGGGTATAGTGAAAAACTGTTTTTT.

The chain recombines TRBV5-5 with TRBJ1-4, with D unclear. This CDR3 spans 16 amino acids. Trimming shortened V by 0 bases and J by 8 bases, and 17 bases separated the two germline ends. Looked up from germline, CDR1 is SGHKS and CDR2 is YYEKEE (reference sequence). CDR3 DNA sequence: TGTGCCAGCAGCTTGGTTCGTACACTCCTGGAGGAAAAACTGTTTTTT. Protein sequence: CASSLVRTLLEEKLFF.

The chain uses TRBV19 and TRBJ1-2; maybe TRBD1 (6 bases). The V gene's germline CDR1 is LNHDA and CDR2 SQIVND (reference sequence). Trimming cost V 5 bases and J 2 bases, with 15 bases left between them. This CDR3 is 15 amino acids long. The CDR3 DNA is TGTGCCAGTAGTGCCTCTCCACAGGGAAACTATGGCTACACCTTC. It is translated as CASSASPQGNYGYTF.

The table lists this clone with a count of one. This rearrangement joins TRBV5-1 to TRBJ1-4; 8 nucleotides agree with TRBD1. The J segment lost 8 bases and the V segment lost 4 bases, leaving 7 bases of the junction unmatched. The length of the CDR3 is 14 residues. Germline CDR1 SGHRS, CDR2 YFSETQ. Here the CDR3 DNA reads TGCGCCAGCAGCGTGACAGGGGATGAGGAAAAACTGTTTTTT. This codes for CASSVTGDEEKLFF.

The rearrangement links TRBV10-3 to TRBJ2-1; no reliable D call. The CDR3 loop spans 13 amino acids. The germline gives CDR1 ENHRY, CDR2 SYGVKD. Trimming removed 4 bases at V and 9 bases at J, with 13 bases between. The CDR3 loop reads CAISAVDMGEQFF. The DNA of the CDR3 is TGTGCCATCAGTGCGGTGGATATGGGTGAGCAGTTCTTC.

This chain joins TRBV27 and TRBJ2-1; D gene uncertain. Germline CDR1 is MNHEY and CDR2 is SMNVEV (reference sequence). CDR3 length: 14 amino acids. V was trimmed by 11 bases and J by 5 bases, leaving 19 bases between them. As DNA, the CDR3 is TGTGCCTCCCGCGAAAGCGCCCCTAACAATGAGCAGTTCTTC. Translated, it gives CASRESAPNNEQFF.

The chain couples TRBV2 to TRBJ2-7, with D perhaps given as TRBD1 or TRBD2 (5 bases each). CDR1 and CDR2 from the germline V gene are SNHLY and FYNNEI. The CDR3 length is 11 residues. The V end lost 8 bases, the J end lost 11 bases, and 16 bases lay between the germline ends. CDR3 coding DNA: TGTGCCAGCTCCCCCGGGGACCTAAAGTACTTC. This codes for CASSPGDLKYF.

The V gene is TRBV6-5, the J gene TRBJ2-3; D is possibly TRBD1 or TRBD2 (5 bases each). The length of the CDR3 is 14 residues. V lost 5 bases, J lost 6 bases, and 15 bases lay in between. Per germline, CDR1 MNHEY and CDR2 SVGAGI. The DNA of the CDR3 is TGTGCCAGCAGTCCCTCGGGGCTAGTGGATACGCAGTATTTT. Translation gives CASSPSGLVDTQYF.

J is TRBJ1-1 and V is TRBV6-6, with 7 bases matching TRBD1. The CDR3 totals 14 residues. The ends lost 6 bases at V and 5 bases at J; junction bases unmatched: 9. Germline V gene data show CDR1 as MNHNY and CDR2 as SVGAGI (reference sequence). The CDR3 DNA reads TGTGCCAGCAGCTGGGACAGCCGGGGGACTGAAGCTTTCTTT. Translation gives CASSWDSRGTEAFF.

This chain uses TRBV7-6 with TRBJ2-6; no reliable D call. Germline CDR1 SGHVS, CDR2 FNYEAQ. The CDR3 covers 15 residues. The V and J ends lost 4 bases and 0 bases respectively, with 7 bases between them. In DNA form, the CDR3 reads TGTGCCAGCAGCTCCCCAATCTCTGGGGCCAACGTCCTGACTTTC. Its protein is CASSSPISGANVLTF.

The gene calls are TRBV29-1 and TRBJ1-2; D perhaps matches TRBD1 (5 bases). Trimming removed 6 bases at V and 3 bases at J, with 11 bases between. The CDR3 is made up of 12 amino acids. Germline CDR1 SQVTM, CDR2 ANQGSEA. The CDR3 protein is CSVSTEYYGYTF. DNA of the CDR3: TGCAGCGTCTCGACAGAGTACTATGGCTACACCTTC.

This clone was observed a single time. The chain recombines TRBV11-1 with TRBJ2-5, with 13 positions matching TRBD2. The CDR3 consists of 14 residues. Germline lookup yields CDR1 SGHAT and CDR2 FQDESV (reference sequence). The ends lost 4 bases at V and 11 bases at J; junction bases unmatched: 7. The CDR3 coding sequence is TGTGCCAGCAGCTCCTCTGGACTAGCGGGGGCGCAGTACTTC. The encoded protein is CASSSSGLAGAQYF.

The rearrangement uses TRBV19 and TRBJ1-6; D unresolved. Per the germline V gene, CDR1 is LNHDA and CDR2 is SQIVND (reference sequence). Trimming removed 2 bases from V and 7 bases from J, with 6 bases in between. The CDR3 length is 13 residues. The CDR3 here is CASSINLNSPLHF. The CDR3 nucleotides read TGTGCCAGTAGTATAAACCTCAATTCACCCCTCCACTTT.

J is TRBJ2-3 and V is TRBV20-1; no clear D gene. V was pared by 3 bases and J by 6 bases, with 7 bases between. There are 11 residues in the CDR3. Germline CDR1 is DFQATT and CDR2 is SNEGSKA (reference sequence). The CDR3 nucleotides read TGCAGTGCTAGTAAGGAGGATACGCAGTATTTT. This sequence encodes CSASKEDTQYF.

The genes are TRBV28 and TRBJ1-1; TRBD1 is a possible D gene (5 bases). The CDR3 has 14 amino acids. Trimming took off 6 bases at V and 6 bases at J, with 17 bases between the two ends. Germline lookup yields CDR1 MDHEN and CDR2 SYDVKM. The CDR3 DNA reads TGTGCCAGCAGGAGATCACAGCTAGGGGCTGAAGCTTTCTTT. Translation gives CASRRSQLGAEAFF.

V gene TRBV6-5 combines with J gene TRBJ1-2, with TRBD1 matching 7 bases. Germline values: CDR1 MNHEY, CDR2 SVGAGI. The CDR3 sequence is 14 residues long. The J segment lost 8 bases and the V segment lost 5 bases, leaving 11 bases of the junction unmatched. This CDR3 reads CASSQKTGPMGYTF. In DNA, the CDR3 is TGTGCCAGCAGTCAAAAGACAGGGCCAATGGGCTACACCTTC.

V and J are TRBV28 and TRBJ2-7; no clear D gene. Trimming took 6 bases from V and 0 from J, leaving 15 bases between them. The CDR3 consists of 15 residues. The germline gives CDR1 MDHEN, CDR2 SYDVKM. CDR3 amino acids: CASSLRRGPSYEQYF. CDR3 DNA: TGTGCCAGCAGCCTAAGACGTGGTCCCTCCTACGAGCAGTACTTC.